The clone carrying this TCR beta chain was counted many times. Antigen: not known. Trimming removed 3 bases from V and 5 bases from J; junction bases left unmatched: 5. Germline V gene lookup returns CDR1 ENHRY and CDR2 SYGVKD. The CDR3 is 14 amino acids. The entire patient cohort was treatment-naive prior to thyroid surgery. In the original analysis: Clinicopathological groups differed in CDR3, with these differences serving to build a distant-metastasis classifier for papillary thyroid cancer. TCRdb reanalyzed the PCR reads via MiXCR. These V and J calls rely on TCRdb rather than the paper's analysis. Of roughly 14,000 clones listed, 32% are singletons. This sample is part of a study of metastatic and nonmetastatic thyroid tumors. Study details: A comparison of repertoires was made across blood and tumor or nodule tissue from malignant and benign thyroid patients.

Overall study results and limits: In both blood and tumor samples, TCR beta diversity was reported significantly higher for malignant than benign nodules.

Sample: tumor tissue. The chain carries TRBV10-3 and TRBJ2-3, with 7 bases lining up with TRBD2. This TCR came from a female donor with papillary thyroid cancer or a benign thyroid nodule (not recorded which). Some clones in this sample may be carry-over from other donors' samples. CDR3 loop: CAISEFAGEDTQYF. In DNA, the CDR3 is TGTGCCATCAGTGAATTTGCGGGGGAAGATACGCAGTATTTT.